These 17 T cell receptor beta chains were all obtained from the same sample, sequenced in a study of T cells in Graves' hyperthyroidism and ophthalmopathy. TCR beta CDR3 regions were amplified from RNA. A set of HTBI primers served as the primers for a first-round RT-PCR of the TCR CDR3. TCRdb passed the multiplex PCR reads through MiXCR, listing each CDR3 protein once. Of 300,000 to 400,000 distinct CDR3 sequences in the sample, roughly 20% were seen once. Sequencing was carried out using blood. The receptors shown here come from a woman between 45 and 60 years old with Graves' hyperthyroidism.

The chain employs TRBV20-1 and TRBJ2-2; 7 positions match TRBD1. Unmatched junction bases numbered 3, after V lost 4 bases and J lost 1 base. The germline gives CDR1 DFQATT, CDR2 SNEGSKA (reference sequence). There are 14 residues in the CDR3. The CDR3 is CSATGTVNTGELFF. The CDR3 region has the DNA TGCAGTGCTACCGGGACAGTGAACACCGGGGAGCTGTTTTTT.

As concerns this clonotype: An end of the junction differs from the germline gene, which may be a read error. The rearrangement joins TRBV14 to TRBJ2-1, with 7 positions matching TRBD1. The CDR3 consists of 15 residues. From germline, CDR1 is SGHDN and CDR2 FVKESK. CDR3 in DNA: TGTGCCAACAGCCAATACAGGGGCCCCTACAATGAGCAGTTCTTC. Translated: CANSQYRGPYNEQFF.

This clonotype was picked up a small number of times. V and J are TRBV5-4 and TRBJ2-7; 11 nucleotides line up with TRBD2. Trimming took 0 bases from V and 2 from J; bases not matched to a gene: 4. This CDR3 contains 16 residues. CDR1 and CDR2 from the germline V gene are SGHNT and YYREEE (reference sequence). The CDR3 bases are TGTGCCAGCAGCTTGGGGGGACTAGCGGTGACCTACGAGCAGTACTTC. Translation gives CASSLGGLAVTYEQYF. The full variable domain, rest sourced from reference TRBV5-4 and TRBJ2-7, is ETGVTQSPTHLIKTRGQQVTLRCSSQSGHNTVSWYQQALGQGPQFIFQYYREEENGRGNFPPRFSGLQFPNYSSELNVNALELDDSALYLCASSLGGLAVTYEQYFGPGTRLTVT.

This clonotype was seen ten or more times. The chain is built from TRBV7-3 and TRBJ2-3, with TRBD2 as a possible D gene (5 bases). The germline V gene has CDR1 SGHTA and CDR2 FQGTGA. The CDR3 runs 14 residues. V was shortened by 5 bases and J by 6 bases, with 15 bases between the two germline ends. The CDR3 coding sequence is TGTGCCAGCAGCCCTAGTGGAGGCTTGGATACGCAGTATTTT. Protein: CASSPSGGLDTQYF.

The chain carries TRBV11-2 and TRBJ2-7; D unclear. The V end was cut by 6 bases, the J end by 2 bases, with 11 bases between. The CDR3 is made up of 13 amino acids. Germline V gives CDR1 SGHAT, CDR2 FQNNGV. CDR3 bases: TGTGCCAGCAGTGACGACTGGCCCTACGAGCAGTACGTC. This encodes CASSDDWPYEQYV.

This clonotype was observed many times. The rearrangement joins TRBV11-2 to TRBJ1-2; maybe TRBD1 (6 bases). The CDR3 totals 13 residues. Germline V lookup: CDR1 SGHAT, CDR2 FQNNGV. Trimming took 5 bases from V and 5 from J, leaving 12 bases between them. The CDR3 nucleotides are TGTGCCAGCAGCCCCGGACAGAAATATGGCTACACCTTC. Amino acids: CASSPGQKYGYTF.

This clonotype was seen only a few times. This CDR3 is CASSVWGRARDEQFF. CDR3 nucleotide sequence: TGTGCCAGCAGTGTGTGGGGGAGGGCCAGGGATGAGCAGTTCTTC. The V and J genes are TRBV2 and TRBJ2-1, with 7 bases aligning to TRBD2. J lost 8 bases, V lost 4 bases, and 11 bases had no gene match. This CDR3 has 15 amino acids. Germline V gene data show CDR1 as SNHLY and CDR2 as FYNNEI.

The V call is TRBV7-9, the J call TRBJ2-1; no clear D gene. The V gene's germline CDR1 is SEHNR and CDR2 FQNEAQ (reference sequence). The CDR3 is 13 amino acids. Trimming cost V 5 bases and J 4 bases, with 9 bases left between them. In nucleotides, the CDR3 is TGTGCCAGCAGCGTCACAAGATACAATGAGCAGTTCTTC. Translated, it gives CASSVTRYNEQFF. Full variable domain (missing parts from reference TRBV7-9 and TRBJ2-1): DTGVSQNPRHKITKRGQNVTFRCDPISEHNRLYWYRQTLGQGPEFLTYFQNEAQLEKSRLLSDRFSAERPKGSFSTLEIQRTEQGDSAMYLCASSVTRYNEQFFGPGTRLTVL.

The CDR3 sequence: CASSHQQGAYGYTF. CDR3 sequence (DNA): TGTGCCAGCAGCCATCAACAGGGGGCATATGGCTACACCTTC. The chain is built from TRBV3-1 and TRBJ1-2; TRBD1 matches at 9 bases. CDR3 length: 14 residues. Trimming cost V 3 bases and J 5 bases; bases outside gene matches: 4. The germline V gene has CDR1 LGHDT and CDR2 YNNKEL (reference sequence). Full variable domain (missing parts from reference TRBV3-1 and TRBJ1-2): DTAVSQTPKYLVTQMGNDKSIKCEQNLGHDTMYWYKQDSKKFLKIMFSYNNKELIINETVPNRFSPKSPDKAHLNLHINSLELGDSAVYFCASSHQQGAYGYTFGSGTRLTVV.

This clonotype appeared many times. The V call is TRBV12-3 or TRBV12-4, the J call TRBJ2-3, with D possibly being TRBD1 or TRBD2 (5 bases each). Between the trimmed V and J ends, which lost 3 bases and 3 bases, there was a span of 10 bases. The CDR3 length is 14 residues. The chain's CDR3 is CASSFSWGTDTQYF. CDR3 in DNA: TGTGCCAGCAGTTTTAGTTGGGGGACAGATACGCAGTATTTT.

J is TRBJ2-1 and V is TRBV4-2; TRBD2 matches at 10 bases. V was clipped by 7 bases and J by 8 bases; unmatched bases: 11. From germline, CDR1 is LGHNA and CDR2 YNFKEQ. The CDR3 has 15 residues. The CDR3 sequence is CASTGDLAGVYEQFF. The DNA for the CDR3 is TGTGCCAGCACTGGCGATCTAGCGGGAGTATATGAGCAGTTCTTC.

This chain connects TRBV19 to TRBJ2-2, with D possibly being TRBD1 (5 bases). In germline, CDR1 is LNHDA, CDR2 SQIVND (reference sequence). Deletions cut 5 bases from V and 7 bases from J, with 8 bases between. CDR3 length: 12 amino acids. CDR3 sequence (DNA): TGTGCCAGTAGTCAGGGCGGCGGGGAGCTGTTTTTT. Protein sequence: CASSQGGGELFF.

This clonotype was observed many times. This chain connects TRBV9 to TRBJ2-1; 14 bases line up with TRBD2. CDR1 SGDLS and CDR2 YYNGEE come from the germline V gene. The CDR3 sequence is 17 residues long. Unmatched junction bases numbered 11, after V lost 4 bases and J lost 8 bases. CDR3 in DNA: TGTGCCAGCAGCACCAGACTAGCGGGAGGGCCAGCGGATGAGCAGTTCTTC. Translated, it gives CASSTRLAGGPADEQFF.

This clonotype showed up many times. The chain has TRBV12-3 or TRBV12-4 and TRBJ1-2; TRBD1 aligns across 9 bases. The length of the CDR3 is 14 residues. Germline trimming cut 5 bases from V and 7 bases from J; bases unmatched to any gene: 8. The CDR3 nucleotides are TGTGCCAGCAGTCTCCCGGACAGGGGTCCTGGCTACACCTTC. This gives the protein CASSLPDRGPGYTF.

Remarks on this clonotype: Just one base apart from a much larger clone, this may be a read error. The gene calls are TRBV28 and TRBJ2-7; possibly TRBD1 or TRBD2 for D (5 bases each). This CDR3 spans 15 amino acids. V shed 6 bases and J shed 3 bases, with 18 bases lying between them. The germline gives CDR1 MDHEN, CDR2 SYDVKM. In DNA, the CDR3 is TGTGCCAGCAGCTCACCGGGACCACCTCTCTACGAGCAGTACTTC. Translation: CASSSPGPPLYEQYF.

A remark on this clonotype: A much bigger clone sits one base away, suggesting this may be a read error. The conserved phenylalanine or tryptophan normally closing the CDR3 is absent here, so this likely arose from a read error. The chain links TRBV28 to TRBJ2-1; a possible D gene is TRBD2 (5 bases). Germline assignment: CDR1 MDHEN and CDR2 SYDVKM. The ends were cut back, 6 bases at V and 3 bases at J, with 18 bases in the middle. CDR3 size: 16 residues. CDR3 nucleotide sequence: TGTGCCAGCAGCGAAGAGTCGGGGAACCTCTACAATGAGCAGTTCCTC. Its protein product is CASSEESGNLYNEQFL.

This clonotype has ten or more counts. J is TRBJ2-7 and V is TRBV20-1; unclear D gene. Germline values: CDR1 DFQATT, CDR2 SNEGSKA (reference sequence). This CDR3 has 15 residues. Trimming removed 6 bases from V and 1 base from J, with 19 bases in between. The CDR3, as DNA: TGCAGTGCAAGCCTGCCTGGCGGCCGATCCTACGAGCAGTACTTC. Its translation is CSASLPGGRSYEQYF.